This TCR beta chain comes out of a study of sequential checkpoint blockade in melanoma. The assay was immunoSEQ multiplex PCR, and TCRdb's table has in-frame clones only and misses some. This table holds just over 1,500 clones, about 22% found once. This clone counts as medium-sized. Its cognate antigen is unknown. General study points: Rising tumor T-cell fraction and clonality meant about 30 times likelier benefit.

Treatment specified: randomized to nivolumab then ipilimumab (arm A) or the reverse (arm B). Germline V gene lookup returns CDR1 SGHNT and CDR2 YENEEA. The V and J ends lost 3 bases and 4 bases respectively, with 10 bases between them. The CDR3 sequence is 14 residues long. The receptor was isolated from a human donor with melanoma. This sample comprised tumor tissue (inferred from file names), obtained from a patient given nivolumab and ipilimumab in sequence. This chain links TRBV11-3 with TRBJ1-3; no reliable D call. CDR3 residues: CASSLGVFGNTIYF. CDR3 nucleotides: TGTGCCAGCAGCTTGGGTGTGTTCGGAAACACCATATATTTT.